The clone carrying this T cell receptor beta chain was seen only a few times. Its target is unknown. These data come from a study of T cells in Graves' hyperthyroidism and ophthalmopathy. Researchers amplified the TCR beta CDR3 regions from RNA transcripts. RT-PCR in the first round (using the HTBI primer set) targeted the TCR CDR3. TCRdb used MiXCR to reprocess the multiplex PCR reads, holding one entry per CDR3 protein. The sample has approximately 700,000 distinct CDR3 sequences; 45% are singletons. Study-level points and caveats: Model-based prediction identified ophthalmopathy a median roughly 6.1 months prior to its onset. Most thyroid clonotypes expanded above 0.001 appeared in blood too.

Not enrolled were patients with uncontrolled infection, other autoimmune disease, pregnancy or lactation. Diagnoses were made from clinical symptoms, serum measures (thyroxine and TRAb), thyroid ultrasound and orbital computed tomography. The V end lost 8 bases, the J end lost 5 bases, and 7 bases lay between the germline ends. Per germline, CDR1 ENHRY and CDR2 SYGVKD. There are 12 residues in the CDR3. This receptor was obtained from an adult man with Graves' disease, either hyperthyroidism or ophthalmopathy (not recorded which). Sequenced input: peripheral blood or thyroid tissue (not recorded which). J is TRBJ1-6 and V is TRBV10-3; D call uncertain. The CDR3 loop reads CAIRGDNSPLHF. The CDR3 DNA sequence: TGTGCCATCCGTGGAGATAATTCACCCCTCCACTTT.